Sequencing of this T cell receptor (beta chain) was carried out in a study of Ad26.COV2.S vaccination and SARS-CoV-2 variants. Overall study findings and caveats: Placebo recipients showed lower spike-specific TCR breadth than vaccinees.

This table comes from immunoSEQ multiplex PCR, and its TCRdb copy is limited to in-frame clones, with some not included. The table includes about 350,000 clones, 80% to 90% detected once. As for treatment: roughly 20 received Ad26.COV2.S at low or high dose, single or two shots; 5 received placebo; per-sample allocation not given. The samples date from day 63 after the first vaccine or placebo injection. V lost 2 bases, J lost 8 bases, and 7 bases lay in between. In germline, CDR1 is PRHDT, CDR2 FYEKMQ (reference sequence). The CDR3 length is 12 residues. Details on this clone: Its antigen remains unknown.

Sample: peripheral blood, taken in a trial of Ad26.COV2.S vaccine versus placebo. The receptor comes from a person between 18 and 59 years old who received the Ad26.COV2.S COVID-19 vaccine or a placebo. The chain is built from TRBV13 and TRBJ1-5, with a tentative D call TRBD1 (5 bases). The CDR3 DNA reads as TGTGCCAGCAGCTTACAGGGCGAGCCCCAGCATTTT. It specifies CASSLQGEPQHF.